This T cell receptor beta chain was recovered during a study of blood T cell repertoires in COVID-19. This CDR3 comprises 15 residues. Germline lookup yields CDR1 SNHLY and CDR2 FYNNEI. V shed 6 bases, J shed 9 bases, and the junction held 11 bases outside the gene matches. Original processing notes: Nucleated cell number was recorded as an estimate derived from reference gene primer amplification. The table came from immunoSEQ multiplex PCR; TCRdb's copy has only in-frame clones and leaves some out. The V and J calls and clone size are taken from that table; D and trimming were inferred from the DNA. The sample has about 85,000 clones; around 90% are singletons.

The sample comprised peripheral blood. This clonotype originated in a woman aged 80 or over with active or convalescent COVID-19. The rearrangement links TRBV2 to TRBJ2-1, with 10 bases aligning to TRBD2. CDR3 nucleotides: TGTGCCAGCAGCGGACTAGCGGACAACGGGGTTGAGCAGTTCTTC. Translated: CASSGLADNGVEQFF.